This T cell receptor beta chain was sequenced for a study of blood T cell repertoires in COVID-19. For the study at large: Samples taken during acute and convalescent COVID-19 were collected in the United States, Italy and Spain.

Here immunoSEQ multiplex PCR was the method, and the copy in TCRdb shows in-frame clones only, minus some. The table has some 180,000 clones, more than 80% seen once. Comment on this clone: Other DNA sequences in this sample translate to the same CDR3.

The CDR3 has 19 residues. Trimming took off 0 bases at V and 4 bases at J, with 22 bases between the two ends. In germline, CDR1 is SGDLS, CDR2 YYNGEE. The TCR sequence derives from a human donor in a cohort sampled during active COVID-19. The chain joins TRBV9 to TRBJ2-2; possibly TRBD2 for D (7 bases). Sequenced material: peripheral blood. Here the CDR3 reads CASSVVRGGPGASTGELFF. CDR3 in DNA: TGTGCCAGCAGCGTAGTAAGGGGGGGTCCTGGGGCGAGCACCGGGGAGCTGTTTTTT.